A selection of T cell receptor beta chains follows, all from one sample in a study of technical replicates of blood from a handful of donors. TCRdb keeps only in-frame clones here, not all; method: immunoSEQ multiplex PCR. Counted here are about 69,000 clones, 88% occurring once; the ten biggest clones make up about 4.5%. The sequenced material came from PBMCs. These receptors came from a human donor in good health. Some clones in this sample may be carry-over from other donors' samples. Each CDR3 is given with its conserved first and last residue. D genes are given only for firm matches. The size field is filled for only some rows; it gives once, few, many or a size class.

clone size	V gene	D gene	J gene	CDR3 protein	CDR3 DNA
few	TRBV30	NA	TRBJ2-1	CAGWTHHNEQFF	TGTGCCGGGTGGACACACCACAATGAGCAGTTCTTC
NA	TRBV15	NA	TRBJ2-7	CATSREAGTRSYEQYF	TGTGCCACCAGCAGAGAAGCCGGGACTCGGTCGTACGAGCAGTACTTC
NA	TRBV14	TRBD2	TRBJ2-3	CASSHQAGVADTQYF	TGTGCCAGCAGTCATCAAGCGGGAGTCGCAGATACGCAGTATTTT
NA	TRBV29-1	NA	TRBJ2-2	CSVRTGELFF	TGCAGCGTCCGTACCGGGGAGCTGTTTTTT
NA	TRBV7-9	NA	TRBJ1-1	CASSLEAGAFEAFF	TGTGCCAGCAGCTTAGAGGCTGGGGCTTTCGAGGCTTTCTTT
NA	TRBV5-5	TRBD1	TRBJ2-7	CASNLYDGQGYEQYF	TGTGCCAGCAACCTGTATGACGGACAGGGCTACGAGCAGTACTTC
NA	TRBV5-6	NA	TRBJ1-1	CASSHGRNTEAFF	TGTGCCAGCAGTCATGGCCGGAACACTGAAGCTTTCTTT
once	TRBV10-3	NA	TRBJ2-5	CAIRNTVTQETQYF	TGTGCCATCAGGAATACAGTAACTCAAGAGACCCAGTACTTC
NA	TRBV5-6	TRBD1	TRBJ1-6	CASSLKGAPDSPLHF	TGTGCCAGCAGCTTGAAGGGGGCGCCGGATTCACCCCTCCACTTT
NA	TRBV10-3	NA	TRBJ1-4	CAISGREAIGQSPATNEKLFF	TGTGCCATCAGTGGAAGGGAGGCAATCGGGCAGTCACCTGCAACTAATGAAAAACTGTTTTTT
NA	TRBV7-8	TRBD1	TRBJ1-5	CASSHRKQGASRDQPQHF	TGTGCCAGCAGCCATCGGAAACAGGGGGCGTCTCGGGATCAGCCCCAGCATTTT
NA	TRBV10-3	NA	TRBJ2-2	CATTQAANTGELFF	TGTGCCACCACACAGGCTGCGAACACCGGGGAGCTGTTTTTT
NA	TRBV10-3	TRBD2	TRBJ2-1	CAISEAGGTEQFF	TGTGCCATCAGTGAGGCGGGGGGCACTGAGCAGTTCTTC
NA	TRBV6-6	NA	TRBJ1-2	CASSYKGENYGYTF	TGTGCCAGCAGTTATAAGGGAGAGAACTATGGCTACACCTTC